This T cell receptor (beta chain) was retrieved from a study of shared clonotypes between healthy human individuals (dated by TCRdb to 2020 to 2022). For context, the study as a whole: The cohort comprised a couple of women and a few men aged 18 to 49 years. To estimate repertoire size and how much clonotype sharing occurs between individuals, the study deeply sequenced the blood TCR repertoires of about five healthy adults. To increase sequencing depth and limit assay-specific biases, TCR repertoire library preparation and sequencing were carried out by different laboratories using diverse techniques. For each donor, three plates each were used for CD4 naive and CD4 memory, two plates were used for CD8 naive, and one plate was used for CD8 memory. Per donor, leukapheresis produced somewhere between about 0.94 and 9.5 billion PBMCs. On the study overall, not on this receptor specifically: Clonotypes shared by all four sorted-subset donors showed higher generation probabilities than non-shared clonotypes. Across several donors, around 5.4% of naive CD4, roughly 3.5% of naive CD8, about 2.3% of memory CD4, and about 0.44% of memory CD8 clonotypes were shared. Sampling was restricted to blood, and TCR repertoires in tissues likely differ from the TCR repertoires found in blood. Estimated clonotype richness was generally larger for naive than for memory subsets. Even with the large sequencing depth, rarefaction of the sorted-subset datasets indicated that sequencing was incomplete. Pairwise subsampling led to the expectation that sequencing depth would affect the degree of clonotype sharing among donors. Because the study included a small number of donors, the genetic and exposure-history diversity represented was limited.

CD8 naive samples were obtained by positive selection for CCR7 among CD45RO-negative cells, yielding a CD45RA+CCR7+ population from which TemRA cells were excluded. Healthy HIV-negative adults with no recently reported acute infections or vaccinations were included as donors. Every donor was a Caucasian adult residing in Nashville, Tennessee, USA. Blood was obtained by leukapheresis, after which PBMCs were separated by Ficoll-Histopaque density gradient centrifugation and cryopreserved in liquid nitrogen vapor phase. Analytical flow cytometry was used to check the purity and quantity of every magnetically sorted T cell population. Genomic DNA was isolated from each sorted fraction and quantified by UV absorbance on a Nanodrop 2000c. A remark on this clone: Its antigen has not been determined. No much larger clone is present one base from it, and per-base qualities are unavailable.

TCR CDR3 regions were amplified from genomic DNA by multiplex PCR using the deep immunoSEQ assay. Genomic DNA extracted from each cell subset was distributed evenly over all wells of several immunoSEQ 96-well plates, and each plate served as one replicate. For sorted subsets, roughly 200 ng of genomic DNA, equivalent to some 30,000 T cell genomes, went into each replicate PCR. Purified libraries were measured with a Qubit 3.0 fluorometer, size-checked on a Bioanalyzer 2100, and measured again with the KAPA Library Quantification kit. Each immunoSEQ 96-well plate was sequenced on its own single-read 150-cycle Illumina NextSeq 550 flow cell. The published analysis was carried out like this. Because only junctional sequences without quality scores were contained in the immunoSEQ output, filtering matching that applied to full-length reads could not be performed. To assign V/J genes and CDR3, sequences were annotated against IMGT germline references using PyIR, a Python wrapper for IgBLAST v1.9. Reads were removed for weak V/J assignments (E-value above 1e-6), missing CDR3, stop codons, out-of-frame junctions, or ambiguous translated residues. A V3J clonotype was defined by an identical inferred V gene, J gene, and CDR3 amino acid sequence. The percentage overlap between two repertoires was calculated by dividing the number of shared unique clonotypes by the size of the smaller repertoire. RTK rarefaction, the Chao1 estimator, and Recon v2.1 estimates of unobserved clonotypes were used to assess repertoire richness. Generation probabilities were computed with OLGA for all TCRbeta clonotypes obtained by the gDNA method from several donors. Drawn from immuneACCESS, this table holds only the in-frame rearrangements with V and J called that TCRdb kept. Clones are partly lost; checked studies trace under half to an unresolved V gene and leave the rest unexplained. V and J calls and clone size are as listed in that table; D and trimming were resolved from the DNA. The sample yields about 2 million clones; about 94% were counted once. Roughly 1.1% of the sample is in the top ten clones.

The germline V gene sets CDR1 to SGDLS and CDR2 to YYNGEE. The CDR3 spans 17 residues, from the cysteine through the phenylalanine. Only CDR3 DNA remains: 51 bases, in frame from the first base. Trimming accounts for 3 bases at V and 5 bases at J, while the number of junction bases matched to no gene is 11. Input material: naive CD8+ T cells sorted from blood. In the paper's terms, the cell subset or site label means: CD45RA+CCR7+. The chain uses TRBV9 and TRBJ2-7; 13 junctional bases match TRBD2. The sequence came from a man younger than 30 in good health. The sequenced DNA is TGTGCCAGCAGCGGATTTCCGGGGGGGACTAGCGGGAACGAGCAGTACTTC. It translates as CASSGFPGGTSGNEQYF. Where the CDR3 stops, the reference TRBV9 and TRBJ2-7 genes take over; the full variable domain is DSGVTQTPKHLITATGQRVTLRCSPRSGDLSVYWYQQSLDQGLQFLIQYYNGEERAKGNILERFSAQQFPDLHSELNLSSLELGDSALYFCASSGFPGGTSGNEQYFGPGTRLTVT.